Listed here are 31 T cell receptor beta chains from one sample, sequenced in a study of blood T cell repertoires in COVID-19. Profiled with immunoSEQ multiplex PCR; TCRdb holds only in-frame clones, not every one. Among over 400,000 clones listed, approximately 90% were seen once. The sample taken for sequencing was PBMCs or T cells enriched from blood (not recorded which). The receptors stem from a woman aged 60-75 years who had recovered from COVID-19.

The chain couples TRBV5-1 to TRBJ2-5; tentative D call: TRBD1 (6 bases). Trimming stripped 0 bases from V and 5 bases from J, with 11 bases between. Germline CDR1 SGHRS, CDR2 YFSETQ. The CDR3 is 14 residues long. The CDR3 is CASSLGGQGETQYF. CDR3 bases: TGCGCCAGCAGCTTGGGAGGTCAGGGGGAGACCCAGTACTTC.

To note about this clone: The same CDR3 arises from other DNA sequences in this sample as well. The chain employs TRBV5-1 and TRBJ2-3; weak D call: TRBD1 (5 bases). The CDR3 consists of 13 residues. The V gene's germline CDR1 is SGHRS and CDR2 YFSETQ. Between the trimmed V and J ends, which lost 4 bases and 4 bases, there was a span of 10 bases. CDR3 nucleotide sequence: TGCGCCAGCAGCCTCCAGGGCCCAGATACGCAGTATTTT. It specifies CASSLQGPDTQYF.

The chain carries TRBV4-1 and TRBJ1-6; the D gene is possibly TRBD1 (5 bases). The CDR3 extends over 15 amino acids. CDR1 MGHRA and CDR2 YSYEKL come from the germline V gene. The V end was cut by 3 bases, the J end by 8 bases, with 14 bases between. CDR3 sequence: CASSQGFIRDSPLHF. CDR3 sequence (DNA): TGCGCCAGCAGCCAGGGATTCATCAGGGATTCACCCCTCCACTTT.

This sequence joins TRBV4-1 and TRBJ1-4; perhaps TRBD1 as D (5 bases). Germline V lookup: CDR1 MGHRA, CDR2 YSYEKL. There are 17 residues in the CDR3. V lost 0 bases, J lost 8 bases, and 19 bases lay in between. The CDR3 sequence: CASSQDHSGGWGEKLFF. The CDR3 nucleotides read TGCGCCAGCAGCCAAGATCATAGCGGGGGATGGGGAGAAAAACTGTTTTTT.

This clone was observed a few times. The J gene is TRBJ2-1, the V gene TRBV5-1; 10 bases line up with TRBD2. Per the germline V gene, CDR1 is SGHRS and CDR2 is YFSETQ. V shed 4 bases, J shed 8 bases, and the junction held 15 bases outside the gene matches. The CDR3 is made up of 17 amino acids. CDR3 bases: TGCGCCAGCAGCCTGGGACTAAGCGGGGGGGCCAAAGATGAGCAGTTCTTC. Encoded protein: CASSLGLSGGAKDEQFF.

The V call is TRBV4-1, the J call TRBJ2-3, with TRBD2 as a possible D gene (6 bases). CDR1 and CDR2 from the germline V gene are MGHRA and YSYEKL. V was clipped by 1 base and J by 6 bases, with 14 bases between them. This CDR3 is built from 15 residues. The CDR3 sequence is CASSQARGHTDTQYF. The CDR3 DNA is TGCGCCAGCAGCCAAGCGCGGGGTCACACGGATACGCAGTATTTT.

As for this clone: Different DNA sequences within this sample yield the same CDR3. The rearrangement joins TRBV2 to TRBJ1-5; 8 bases align to TRBD1. CDR3 length: 14 residues. With V trimmed by 5 bases and J by 4 bases, 4 bases remained unmatched. Germline V gene sequence: CDR1 SNHLY, CDR2 FYNNEI. The CDR3 DNA is TGTGCCAGCAGTCCTGACAGGGGAAATCAGCCCCAGCATTTT. It yields the protein CASSPDRGNQPQHF. The full variable domain, its missing parts supplied by reference TRBV2 and TRBJ1-5, is EPEVTQTPSHQVTQMGQEVILRCVPISNHLYFYWYRQILGQKVEFLVSFYNNEISEKSEIFDDQFSVERPDGSNFTLKIRSTKLEDSAMYFCASSPDRGNQPQHFGDGTRLSIL.

The sample holds a few counts of this clone. The rearrangement links TRBV10-2 to TRBJ1-1, with 7 bases aligning to TRBD1. The germline V gene encodes CDR1 WSHSY and CDR2 SAAADI. The ends lost 5 bases at V and 6 bases at J; junction bases unmatched: 3. The CDR3 extends over 12 amino acids. CDR3 sequence: CASSSTGAEAFF. The CDR3 nucleotides read TGCGCCAGCAGTTCAACAGGGGCTGAAGCTTTCTTT.

V is TRBV3-1 (or the pseudogene TRBV3-2) and J is TRBJ1-5, with D hard to call. The germline V and J ends were trimmed by 0 bases and 5 bases, with 5 bases remaining between them. The CDR3 has 13 amino acids. CDR1 LGHDT and CDR2 YNNKEL come from the germline V gene (reference sequence). The CDR3 reads CASSQEGDQPQHF. In nucleotides, the CDR3 is TGTGCCAGCAGCCAAGAAGGAGATCAGCCCCAGCATTTT.

This clone has only a few counts. The V and J genes are TRBV3-1 (or the pseudogene TRBV3-2) and TRBJ1-5; a possible D gene is TRBD1 (5 bases). The V end lost 0 bases, the J end lost 3 bases, and 12 bases lay between the germline ends. CDR3 length equals 16 residues. Germline CDR1 is LGHDT and CDR2 is YNNKEL (reference sequence). CDR3 DNA sequence: TGTGCCAGCAGCCAAGATCGTTGGGGCGTCAATCAGCCCCAGCATTTT. Encoded protein: CASSQDRWGVNQPQHF.

This chain uses TRBV10-3 with TRBJ1-1; D is perhaps TRBD1 (6 bases). Trimming cost V 7 bases and J 5 bases, with 14 bases left between them. This CDR3 is 13 amino acids long. The germline gives CDR1 ENHRY, CDR2 SYGVKD. The DNA for the CDR3 is TGTGCCATCAACCAGGGGATGGGGACTGAAGCTTTCTTT. Residues: CAINQGMGTEAFF.

The chain has TRBV27 and TRBJ1-4; 7 bases line up with TRBD1. V was pared by 5 bases and J by 8 bases, with 8 bases of the junction left unmatched. This CDR3 is built from 14 residues. The germline CDR1 and CDR2 sequences are MNHEY and SMNVEV (reference sequence). CDR3 bases: TGTGCCAGCAGTGCGGGGACAGCCCCGGAAAAACTGTTTTTT. Its translation: CASSAGTAPEKLFF.

The J gene is TRBJ1-2, the V gene TRBV5-1; the D is unclear. Germline lookup yields CDR1 SGHRS and CDR2 YFSETQ. V was clipped by 0 bases and J by 6 bases, with 9 bases between them. This CDR3 is built from 13 residues. CDR3 nucleotides: TGCGCCAGCAGCTTGGTCTACGGAGATGGCTACACCTTC. This sequence encodes CASSLVYGDGYTF.

This chain connects TRBV30 to TRBJ1-6; D call uncertain. The germline V gene encodes CDR1 GTSNPN and CDR2 SVGIG (reference sequence). Trimming took 6 bases from V and 1 from J, leaving 10 bases between them. The CDR3 covers 14 residues. The DNA of the CDR3 is TGTGCCTGTAACCTCGGGTCCTATAATTCACCCCTCCACTTT. Its translation: CACNLGSYNSPLHF.

The chain is built from TRBV24-1 and TRBJ1-2; D unresolved. There are 15 residues in the CDR3. In germline, CDR1 is KGHDR, CDR2 SFDVKD. V was cut by 2 bases and J by 4 bases, with 13 bases left in between. DNA for the CDR3: TGTGCCACCAGTGATTGGCGGGGTTCGGTCTATGGCTACACCTTC. As protein: CATSDWRGSVYGYTF.

On this clone: The same CDR3 is also encoded by other DNA sequences in this sample. The V call is TRBV9, the J call TRBJ2-7, with D tentatively TRBD1 (6 bases). The germline CDR1 and CDR2 sequences are SGDLS and YYNGEE. The V end was cut by 0 bases, the J end by 2 bases, with 9 bases between. This CDR3 region has 14 residues. The CDR3 reads CASSVGDTTYEQYF. Here the CDR3 DNA reads TGTGCCAGCAGCGTAGGGGACACCACCTACGAGCAGTACTTC.

CDR3 in DNA: TGTGCCAGCAGCTTGAGTGGGGGGAGCAATCAGCCCCAGCATTTT. Protein sequence: CASSLSGGSNQPQHF. The chain couples TRBV11-3 to TRBJ1-5, with a tentative D call TRBD1 (5 bases). Per germline, CDR1 SGHNT and CDR2 YENEEA. V lost 3 bases and J 1 base, leaving 10 bases between the germline ends. The length of the CDR3 is 15 residues.

The chain has TRBV5-6 and TRBJ1-2, with a tentative D call TRBD1 (6 bases). The germline V gene encodes CDR1 SGHDT and CDR2 YYEEEE. The CDR3 runs 15 residues. Trimming took off 3 bases at V and 4 bases at J, with 16 bases between the two ends. In nucleotides, the CDR3 is TGTGCCAGCAGCTCGGTGACCGGACAGATCTATGGCTACACCTTC. Its translation: CASSSVTGQIYGYTF.

The chain employs TRBV24-1 and TRBJ2-2, with D unclear. The CDR3 is 15 residues long. Trimming took off 4 bases at V and 5 bases at J, with 13 bases between the two ends. The germline V gene encodes CDR1 KGHDR and CDR2 SFDVKD. The CDR3 nucleotides read TGTGCCACCAGTGACCCTAAAGCCCCAACCGGGGAGCTGTTTTTT. It encodes CATSDPKAPTGELFF.

This chain connects TRBV5-1 to TRBJ1-5; 9 nucleotides align to TRBD1. Per the germline V gene, CDR1 is SGHRS and CDR2 is YFSETQ. The CDR3 runs to 16 residues. V lost 0 bases and J lost 0; bases outside the gene matches: 1. DNA of the CDR3: TGCGCCAGCAGCTTGGGGGACAGGGATAGCAATCAGCCCCAGCATTTT. This gives the protein CASSLGDRDSNQPQHF.

The rearrangement uses TRBV10-3 and TRBJ2-3; perhaps TRBD2 as D (5 bases). V was pared by 1 base and J by 10 bases, with 15 bases between. Germline loops: CDR1 ENHRY, CDR2 SYGVKD. The CDR3 is 14 amino acids. The CDR3 spells CAISEFSQGSAQYF. For the CDR3, the DNA is TGTGCCATCAGTGAGTTTTCCCAAGGGAGTGCGCAGTATTTT.

This chain connects TRBV5-1 to TRBJ2-3; 10 bases match TRBD2. This CDR3 spans 14 amino acids. CDR1 and CDR2 (germline): SGHRS, YFSETQ. V lost 3 bases, J lost 8 bases, and 6 bases stayed unmatched. CDR3 bases: TGCGCCAGCAGCTCGAGCGGGGGGGCCTTTACGCAGTATTTT. Protein product: CASSSSGGAFTQYF.

The V call is TRBV29-1, the J call TRBJ1-1; the D gene is possibly TRBD1 (5 bases). V dropped 6 bases and J dropped 4 bases, with 12 bases sitting between them. The CDR3 is 12 amino acids. Germline values: CDR1 SQVTM, CDR2 ANQGSEA. DNA of the CDR3: TGCAGCGTCTTTCGGGGGTTCACTGAAGCTTTCTTT. Protein sequence: CSVFRGFTEAFF.

This chain links TRBV5-3 with TRBJ2-7; TRBD1 is a possible D gene (6 bases). TRBV5-3 is an ORF for which the function is uncertain. This CDR3 region has 18 residues. Trimming cost V 5 bases and J 5 bases, with 29 bases left between them. The CDR3 protein is CARRGETPQDRMNHEQYV. The CDR3 DNA reads TGTGCCAGAAGGGGGGAAACTCCACAAGACAGGATGAACCACGAGCAGTACGTC.

The V call is TRBV6-5, the J call TRBJ2-1; 8 bases map to TRBD2. J lost 10 bases, V lost 10 bases, and 6 bases had no gene match. The CDR3 consists of 11 residues. Germline CDR1 MNHEY, CDR2 SVGAGI. The DNA of the CDR3 is TGTGCCACCAGCATAGCGGGGGAGCAGTTCTTC. Protein: CATSIAGEQFF.

V gene TRBV6-6 combines with J gene TRBJ1-2; 9 bases are shared with TRBD1. The CDR3 is 15 residues long. V lost 2 bases, J lost 4 bases, and 5 bases stayed unmatched. Germline V gene sequence: CDR1 MNHNY, CDR2 SVGAGI (reference sequence). CDR3 coding DNA: TGTGCCAGCAGTTACGGGGACAGGGTGGGCTATGGCTACACCTTC. Encoded protein: CASSYGDRVGYGYTF.

This chain links TRBV2 with TRBJ1-2; TRBD1 is a possible D gene (6 bases). V lost 6 bases, J lost 6 bases, and 14 bases lay in between. The CDR3 is 13 amino acids. Germline V lookup: CDR1 SNHLY, CDR2 FYNNEI. CDR3 sequence (DNA): TGTGCCAGCAGGGACCTCAGGGGCCATGGCTACACCTTC. Translation: CASRDLRGHGYTF.

V usage is TRBV2 and J usage is TRBJ2-3, with a tentative D call TRBD2 (6 bases). The CDR3 runs 13 residues. Germline V lookup: CDR1 SNHLY, CDR2 FYNNEI. Between the trimmed V and J ends, which lost 6 bases and 0 bases, there was a span of 7 bases. CDR3 coding DNA: TGTGCCAGCAGGGGGAGGAGCACAGATACGCAGTATTTT. Translated: CASRGRSTDTQYF.

The rearrangement uses TRBV19 and TRBJ1-2; no reliable D call. Per germline, CDR1 LNHDA and CDR2 SQIVND (reference sequence). V was pared by 7 bases and J by 4 bases, with 13 bases between. This CDR3 has 13 amino acids. The chain's CDR3 is CASTTGSGYGYTF. In DNA, the CDR3 is TGTGCCAGTACCACCGGGAGTGGCTATGGCTACACCTTC.

V usage is TRBV5-1 and J usage is TRBJ2-1; the match to TRBD2 covers 14 bases. The CDR3 has 18 amino acids. Trimming cost V 2 bases and J 0 bases; bases outside gene matches: 4. The germline CDR1 and CDR2 sequences are SGHRS and YFSETQ. As DNA, the CDR3 is TGCGCCAGCAGCTTCGGGACTAGCGGGGGCCACTCCTACAATGAGCAGTTCTTC. It codes for CASSFGTSGGHSYNEQFF.

The chain recombines TRBV9 with TRBJ1-2; TRBD1 aligns across 7 bases. In germline, CDR1 is SGDLS, CDR2 YYNGEE. CDR3 length: 12 amino acids. V was pared by 3 bases and J by 9 bases, with 5 bases of the junction left unmatched. As DNA, the CDR3 is TGTGCCAGCAGCGCACGACAGGGCCGCTACACCTTC. Its translation: CASSARQGRYTF.